This T cell receptor beta chain was found in a study of CD8+CD57+ T cells in acquired aplastic anemia. Looking at the study overall: The study obtained an average of 3.2 ug of DNA from sorted CD4+ and CD8+ cells. Healthy CD8+ samples averaged about 11.0 million reads.

Findings of the study overall: Patients and controls shared under 35 CD8+ CDR3 sequences, which appeared highly expressed in patients and within their immunodominant clones.

The TCR beta profiling, which covered VDJ combination and CDR3 sequence, was carried out using genomic DNA as the template. Using its own MiXCR run on the reads, TCRdb lists one record per CDR3 protein. The sample shows around 170,000 distinct CDR3 sequences, 55% to 75% of them seen only once. V was shortened by 0 bases and J by 3 bases, with 12 bases between the two germline ends. Germline CDR1 reads SGHAT; CDR2 reads FQNNGV. The length of the CDR3 is 15 residues. At least ten counts were recorded for this clonotype. What it recognizes is unknown. J is TRBJ2-7 and V is TRBV11-2; D remains ambiguous. This TCR was recovered from a human donor in good health. Sequenced: sorted CD4+, CD8+, or CD8+CD57+ T cells (not recorded which) from PBMCs. The CDR3 region is CASSLDRSAIYEQYF. CDR3 coding DNA: TGTGCCAGCAGCTTAGATCGCTCGGCTATCTACGAGCAGTACTTC.